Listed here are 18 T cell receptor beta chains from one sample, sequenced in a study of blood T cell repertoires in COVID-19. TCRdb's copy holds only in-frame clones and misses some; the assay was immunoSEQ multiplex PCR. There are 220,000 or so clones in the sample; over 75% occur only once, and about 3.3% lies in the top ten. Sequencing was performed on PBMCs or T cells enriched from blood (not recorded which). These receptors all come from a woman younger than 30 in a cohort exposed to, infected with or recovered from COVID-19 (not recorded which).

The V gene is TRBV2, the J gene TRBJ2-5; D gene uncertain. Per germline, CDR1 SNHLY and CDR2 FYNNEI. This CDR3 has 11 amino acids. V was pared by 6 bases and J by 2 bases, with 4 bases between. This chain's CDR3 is CASSPQETQYF. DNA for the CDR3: TGTGCCAGCAGCCCGCAAGAGACCCAGTACTTC. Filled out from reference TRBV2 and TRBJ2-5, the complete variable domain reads EPEVTQTPSHQVTQMGQEVILRCVPISNHLYFYWYRQILGQKVEFLVSFYNNEISEKSEIFDDQFSVERPDGSNFTLKIRSTKLEDSAMYFCASSPQETQYFGPGTRLLVL.

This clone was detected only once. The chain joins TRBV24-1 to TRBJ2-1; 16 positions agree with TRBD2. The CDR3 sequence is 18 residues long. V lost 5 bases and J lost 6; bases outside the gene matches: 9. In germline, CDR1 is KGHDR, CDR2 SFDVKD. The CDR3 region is CATSASGLAGGPFNEQFF. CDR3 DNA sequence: TGTGCCACCAGTGCTTCGGGACTAGCGGGAGGGCCATTCAATGAGCAGTTCTTC.

The DNA for the CDR3 is TGTGCCAGCAGTTTATTACAGGGGGCTCGCTCTGAAGCTTTCTTT. This translates into CASSLLQGARSEAFF. The chain combines TRBV28 with TRBJ1-1; 9 positions match TRBD1. This CDR3 spans 15 amino acids. V dropped 1 base and J dropped 6; count of bases not matched to a gene: 6. In germline, CDR1 is MDHEN, CDR2 SYDVKM.

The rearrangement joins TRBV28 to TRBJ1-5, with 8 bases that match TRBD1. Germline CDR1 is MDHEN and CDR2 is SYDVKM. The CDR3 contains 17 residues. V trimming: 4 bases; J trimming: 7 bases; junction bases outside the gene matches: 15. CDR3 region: CASSSRQGFGSEQPQHF. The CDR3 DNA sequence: TGTGCCAGCAGTTCTCGACAGGGGTTTGGGAGTGAGCAGCCCCAGCATTTT. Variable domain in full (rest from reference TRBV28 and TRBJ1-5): DVKVTQSSRYLVKRTGEKVFLECVQDMDHENMFWYRQDPGLGLRLIYFSYDVKMKEKGDIPEGYSVSREKKERFSLILESASTNQTSMYLCASSSRQGFGSEQPQHFGDGTRLSIL.

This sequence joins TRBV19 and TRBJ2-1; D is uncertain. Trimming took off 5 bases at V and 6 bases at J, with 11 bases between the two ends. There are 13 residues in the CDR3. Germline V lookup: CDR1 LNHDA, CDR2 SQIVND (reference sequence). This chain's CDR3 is CASSQTLINEQFF. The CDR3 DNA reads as TGTGCCAGTAGTCAAACTCTAATCAATGAGCAGTTCTTC.

The CDR3 region has the DNA TGTGCCAGCACCGACAGGAGGTTCCCCACCCAGTACTTC. Its protein is CASTDRRFPTQYF. The genes are TRBV7-9 and TRBJ2-5; tentatively, D is TRBD1 (6 bases). In germline, CDR1 is SEHNR, CDR2 FQNEAQ (reference sequence). V lost 7 bases, J lost 8 bases, and 17 bases lay in between. CDR3 length equals 13 residues.

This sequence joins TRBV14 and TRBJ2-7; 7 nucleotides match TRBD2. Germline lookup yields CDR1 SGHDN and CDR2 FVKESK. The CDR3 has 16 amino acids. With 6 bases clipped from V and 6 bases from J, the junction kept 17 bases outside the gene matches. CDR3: CASSLEGTTFLAEQYF. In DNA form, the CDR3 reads TGTGCCAGCAGTCTCGAGGGGACTACCTTCCTAGCCGAGCAGTACTTC. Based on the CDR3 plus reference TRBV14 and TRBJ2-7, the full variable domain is EAGVTQFPSHSVIEKGQTVTLRCDPISGHDNLYWYRRVMGKEIKFLLHFVKESKQDESGMPNNRFLAERTGGTYSTLKVQPAELEDSGVYFCASSLEGTTFLAEQYFGPGTRLTVT.

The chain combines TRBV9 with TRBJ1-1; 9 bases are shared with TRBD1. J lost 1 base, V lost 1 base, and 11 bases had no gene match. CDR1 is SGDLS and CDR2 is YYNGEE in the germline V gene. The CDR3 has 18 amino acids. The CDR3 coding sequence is TGTGCCAGCAGCGTATCTGTTACAGGGGGCGCGGAGAACACTGAAGCTTTCTTT. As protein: CASSVSVTGGAENTEAFF.

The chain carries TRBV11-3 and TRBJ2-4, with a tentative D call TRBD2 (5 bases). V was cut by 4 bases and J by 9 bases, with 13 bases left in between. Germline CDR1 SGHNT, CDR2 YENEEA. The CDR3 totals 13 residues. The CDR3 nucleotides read TGTGCCAGCAGCTCAGGTGGCCGGGGCATTCAGTACTTC. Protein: CASSSGGRGIQYF.

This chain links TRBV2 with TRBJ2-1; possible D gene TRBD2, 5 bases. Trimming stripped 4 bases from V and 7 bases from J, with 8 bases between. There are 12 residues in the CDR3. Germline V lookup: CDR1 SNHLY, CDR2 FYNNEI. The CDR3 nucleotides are TGTGCCAGCAGTGGTGGCGGGAATGAGCAGTTCTTC. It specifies CASSGGGNEQFF.

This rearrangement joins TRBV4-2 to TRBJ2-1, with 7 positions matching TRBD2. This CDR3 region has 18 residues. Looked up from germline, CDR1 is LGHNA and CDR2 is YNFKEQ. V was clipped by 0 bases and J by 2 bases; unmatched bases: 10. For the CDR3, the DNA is TGTGCCAGCAGCCAAGATTGGGTGGCGGGAGCCCCCTACAATGAGCAGTTCTTC. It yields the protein CASSQDWVAGAPYNEQFF.

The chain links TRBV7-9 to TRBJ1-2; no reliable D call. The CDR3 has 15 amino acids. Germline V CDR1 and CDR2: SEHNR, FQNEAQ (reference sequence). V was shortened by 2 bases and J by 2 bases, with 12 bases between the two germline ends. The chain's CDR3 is CASSLLGGRNYGYTF. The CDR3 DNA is TGTGCCAGCAGCTTATTAGGCGGGAGAAACTATGGCTACACCTTC.

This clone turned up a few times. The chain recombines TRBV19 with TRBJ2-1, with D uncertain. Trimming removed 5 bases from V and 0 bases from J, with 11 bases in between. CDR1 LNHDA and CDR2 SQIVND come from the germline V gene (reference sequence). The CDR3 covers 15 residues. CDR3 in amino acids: CASSRLLSSYNEQFF. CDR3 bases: TGTGCCAGTAGTCGACTTCTGAGCTCCTACAATGAGCAGTTCTTC.

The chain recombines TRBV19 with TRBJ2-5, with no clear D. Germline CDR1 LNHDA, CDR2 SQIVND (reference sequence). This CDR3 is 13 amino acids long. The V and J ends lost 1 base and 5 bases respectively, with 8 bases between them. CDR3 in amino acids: CASSIGPHETQYF. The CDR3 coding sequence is TGTGCCAGTAGTATAGGTCCCCATGAGACCCAGTACTTC.

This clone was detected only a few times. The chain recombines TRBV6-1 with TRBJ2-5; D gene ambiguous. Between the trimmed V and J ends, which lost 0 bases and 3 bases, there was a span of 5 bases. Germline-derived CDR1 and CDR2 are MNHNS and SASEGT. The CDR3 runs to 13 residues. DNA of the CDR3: TGTGCCAGCAGTGAAGCGACAAAAGAGACCCAGTACTTC. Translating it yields CASSEATKETQYF.

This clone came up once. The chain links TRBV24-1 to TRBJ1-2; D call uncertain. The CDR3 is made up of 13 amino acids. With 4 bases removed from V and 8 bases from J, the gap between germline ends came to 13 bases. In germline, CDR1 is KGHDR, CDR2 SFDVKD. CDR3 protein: CATSDPSSPGYTF. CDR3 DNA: TGTGCCACCAGTGACCCCTCTTCTCCGGGCTACACCTTC.

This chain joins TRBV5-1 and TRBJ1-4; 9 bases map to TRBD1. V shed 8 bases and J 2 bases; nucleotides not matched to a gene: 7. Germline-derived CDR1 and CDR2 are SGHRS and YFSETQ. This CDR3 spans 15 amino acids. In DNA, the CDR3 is TGCGCCAGTGGGACAGGGCTAGTTACTAATGAAAAACTGTTTTTT. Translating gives CASGTGLVTNEKLFF.

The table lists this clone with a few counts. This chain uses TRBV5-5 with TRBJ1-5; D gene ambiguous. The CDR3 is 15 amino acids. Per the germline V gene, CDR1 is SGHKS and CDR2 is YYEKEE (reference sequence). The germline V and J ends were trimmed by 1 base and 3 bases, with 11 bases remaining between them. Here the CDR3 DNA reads TGTGCCAGCAGCTTGTGGGTAGAGGTCAATCAGCCCCAGCATTTT. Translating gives CASSLWVEVNQPQHF.